This paragraph reports one T cell receptor beta chain. V was cut by 6 bases and J by 0 bases, with 18 bases left in between. This CDR3 comprises 17 residues. Germline-derived CDR1 and CDR2 are MNHEY and SMNVEV (reference sequence). This entry is derived from a study of control samples from healthy donors and cancer patients. The method was immunoSEQ multiplex PCR; TCRdb's version includes in-frame clones alone and lacks a portion of them. This sample has around 180,000 clones; around 88% occur once, and the top ten carry around 5.1%. The clonotype originates from a woman in her twenties or thirties in good health. Sequencing used blood. This chain links TRBV27 with TRBJ2-1; D might be TRBD1 or TRBD2, each matching 5 bases. CDR3 nucleotides: TGTGCCAGCAGGCATAAGCCGGGACCGGTCTCCTACAATGAGCAGTTCTTC. The encoded protein is CASRHKPGPVSYNEQFF.